The T cell receptor (beta chain) under discussion was sequenced for a study of shared clonotypes between healthy human individuals. Study context: Per donor, CD8 memory used one plate, CD8 naive used two, CD4 memory used three and CD4 naive used three.

The germline gives CDR1 LNHDA, CDR2 SQIVND (reference sequence). This CDR3 region has 13 residues. V lost 1 base to trimming and J lost 6 bases, with 7 bases between them. This clone was found once. It was at deep level that the assay was run. Researchers divided each subset's genomic DNA evenly across several immunoSEQ plates. The method was immunoSEQ multiplex PCR; TCRdb's version includes in-frame clones alone and lacks a portion of them. Of about 2.4 million clones in the sample, over 85% were seen once. The donors, healthy adults who were HIV-negative, had experienced no recent acute infections or vaccinations.

Sequenced: naive CD4+ T cells from PBMCs. The subset: CD45RA+ positively selected. This clonotype was sampled from a man between 18 and 35 years old in good health. Some clones in this sample may be carry-over from other donors' samples. The chain joins TRBV19 to TRBJ1-5, with D possibly matching TRBD1 (5 bases). The chain's CDR3 is CASSIGTRQPQHF. The CDR3 region has the DNA TGTGCCAGTAGTATAGGGACACGTCAGCCCCAGCATTTT.